This record covers a single T cell receptor beta chain. The sample is drawn from a study of blood T cell repertoires in COVID-19. This CDR3 is built from 11 residues. Germline values: CDR1 DFQATT, CDR2 SNEGSKA (reference sequence). Unmatched junction bases numbered 3, after V lost 7 bases and J lost 5 bases. Original handling: Reference gene primers were amplified, and this amplification served to estimate nucleated cell counts. Profiled with immunoSEQ multiplex PCR; TCRdb holds only in-frame clones, not every one. V and J calls plus clone size are reproduced from that table; the DNA served to infer D and trimming. The sample records over 200,000 clones, roughly 76% being singletons.

J is TRBJ2-5 and V is TRBV20-1, with 8 bases identical to TRBD2. The material sequenced was peripheral blood. The receptor comes from a human donor in a cohort sampled during active COVID-19. The CDR3 bases are TGCAGTGAGCGCGGGGGGGAGACCCAGTACTTC. It codes for CSERGGETQYF.